This TCR beta chain was captured by sequencing in a study of cytomegalovirus exposure and HLA in healthy donors. Notes on the study in general: A link between a missense DCLRE1C variant and TCR beta V- and J-gene trimming emerged from a later analysis. Productive status was seen about 90% or about 30% of the time for most TCR beta V segments in an earlier analysis. Per a later analysis, under 20,000 TCR beta sequences showed association with HLA alleles at 0.05 false discovery rate.

This clone appeared once. The antigen is not known. Germline loops: CDR1 SQVTM, CDR2 ANQGSEA. This CDR3 has 15 amino acids. V shed 1 base and J shed 8 bases, with 20 bases lying between them. The PCR had 60 Vbeta and 13 Jbeta primers. Some clones are missing from TCRdb's copy, which holds only in-frame ones; the method was immunoSEQ multiplex PCR. The data contain some 140,000 clones, about two thirds of them singletons. The V and J genes are TRBV29-1 and TRBJ1-2, with D maybe TRBD1 (6 bases). The specimen was PBMCs. This clonotype was sampled from a man aged 45 to 65 in good health and CMV-seropositive. CDR3 bases: TGCAGCGTTGAAGCCCACTTCACAGGGTCTGACGGCTACACCTTC. This codes for CSVEAHFTGSDGYTF.